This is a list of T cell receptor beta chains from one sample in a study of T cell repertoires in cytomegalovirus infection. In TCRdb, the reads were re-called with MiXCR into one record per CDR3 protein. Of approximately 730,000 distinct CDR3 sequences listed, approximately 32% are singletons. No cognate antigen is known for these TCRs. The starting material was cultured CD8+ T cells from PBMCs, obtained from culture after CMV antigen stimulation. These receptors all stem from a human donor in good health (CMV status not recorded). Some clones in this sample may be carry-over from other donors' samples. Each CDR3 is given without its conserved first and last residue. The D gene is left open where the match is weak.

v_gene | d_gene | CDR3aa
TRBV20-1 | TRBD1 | SAPTGGAGKNIQY
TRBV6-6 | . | AAQQPNQETQY
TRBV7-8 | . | ASSLPIWGETSYEQY
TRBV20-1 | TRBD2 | SALQRGGSGELF
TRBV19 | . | ASARGVVAF
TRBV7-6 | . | ASSLGGFETQY
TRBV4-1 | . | ASSQAGAGWTDTQY
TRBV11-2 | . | ASSLDIGPVQSQETQY
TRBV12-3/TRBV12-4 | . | ASSLSVRDNYGYT
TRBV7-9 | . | ASSLARTPYQETQY
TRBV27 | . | ASSLSPGAWNGYT
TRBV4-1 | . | ASSQVFGEQF
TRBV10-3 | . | AISESRNSYNSPLH
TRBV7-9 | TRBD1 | ASTLTGLEQY
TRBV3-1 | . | ASSQESLQPQH
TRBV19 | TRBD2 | ASSPFGAGGQSDTQY
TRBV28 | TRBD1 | ASSGDSYSNQPQH
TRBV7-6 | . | ASSLYMQETQY
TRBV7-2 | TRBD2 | ASSNLSGTRTDTQY
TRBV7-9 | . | ASSAGLITEAF
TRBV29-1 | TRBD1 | SVERTGPNEQF
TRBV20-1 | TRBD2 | SARDGRGADTQY
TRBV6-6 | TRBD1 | ASTGGTGRSVRNQPQH
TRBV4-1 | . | ASSQEPGSFYGYT
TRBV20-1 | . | SARDLQHTSYEQY
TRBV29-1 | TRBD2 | SVLAGVYNEQF
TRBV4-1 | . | ASSQDGVKETQY
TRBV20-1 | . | SARATDYYGYT
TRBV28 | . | ASSPTVNTEAF
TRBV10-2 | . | ASSDLGARDTQY
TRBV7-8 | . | ASSLEIGQPNEKLF
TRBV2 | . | ASTPWNNEQF
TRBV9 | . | ASSSTGRPNEKLF
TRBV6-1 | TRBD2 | ASREEAGVTYEQY
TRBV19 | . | ASSIRGRRIEETQY
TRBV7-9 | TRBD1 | ASSPPGQIYEQY
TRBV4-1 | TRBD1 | ASSQDSGTGNGYT
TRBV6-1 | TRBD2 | ASSRWASGATGELF
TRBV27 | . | ASKGAGANVLT
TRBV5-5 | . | ASSAEGFHEQY
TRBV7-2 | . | ASRAWGGLSDTQY
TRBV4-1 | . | ASSQVTGNYGYT
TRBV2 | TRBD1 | ASPGQKNSPLH
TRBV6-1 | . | ASSEASATPYGYT
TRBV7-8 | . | ASSLALGSKNIQY
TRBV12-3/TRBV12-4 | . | ASSFAAGDTEAF
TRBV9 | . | ASSVLGAGETQY
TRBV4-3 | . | ASSQSVGGETQY
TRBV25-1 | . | ASSEWGVLNYGYT
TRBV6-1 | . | ASRLTGPEAF
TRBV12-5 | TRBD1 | ASGLVQRGRTEAF
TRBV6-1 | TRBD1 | ASTRTGLISGNTIY
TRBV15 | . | ATSRDVEGMSAGELF
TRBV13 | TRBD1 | ASSLEPRQGNTEAF
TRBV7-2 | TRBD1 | ASSPEKRTGVHQETQY
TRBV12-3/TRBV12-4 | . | ASSLNVAKNIQY